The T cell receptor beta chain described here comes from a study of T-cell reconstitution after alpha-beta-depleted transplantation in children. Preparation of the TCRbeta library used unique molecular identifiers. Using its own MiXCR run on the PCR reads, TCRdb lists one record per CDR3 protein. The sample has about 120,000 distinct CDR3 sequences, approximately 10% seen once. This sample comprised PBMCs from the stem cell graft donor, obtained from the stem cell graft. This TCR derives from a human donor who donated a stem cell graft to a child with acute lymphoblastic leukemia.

The CDR3 here is CSVARAGQPQHF. The CDR3 region has the DNA TGCAGCGTTGCCCGGGCAGGGCAGCCCCAGCATTTT. The V and J genes are TRBV29-1 and TRBJ1-5; possible D gene TRBD1, 5 bases. The CDR3 is 12 residues long. The germline V gene has CDR1 SQVTM and CDR2 ANQGSEA. Trimming pared 4 bases from V and 7 bases from J, leaving 11 bases between.